This TCR beta chain was captured in a study of cytomegalovirus exposure and HLA in healthy donors. Regarding the study as a whole: The authors assumed roughly uniform sequencing depth across donors for presence/absence analyses.

With 2 bases removed from V and 0 bases from J, the gap between germline ends came to 8 bases. In germline, CDR1 is MNHNY, CDR2 SVGAGI (reference sequence). CDR3 size: 15 residues. A note on this clone: Its antigen is still unknown.

This PCR relied on a set of 60 Vbeta primers and 13 Jbeta primers. Sequencing was performed with immunoSEQ multiplex PCR; in TCRdb, only in-frame clones are kept and a portion is missing. The repertoire holds around 94,000 clones, with approximately 84% as singletons. The chain recombines TRBV6-6 with TRBJ1-5; D gene unclear. The sequenced sample consisted of PBMCs. The sequence derives from a man between 18 and 29 years old in good health and CMV-seronegative. The CDR3 DNA reads TGTGCCAGCAGTTACAACAGCAATAGCAATCAGCCCCAGCATTTT. This codes for CASSYNSNSNQPQHF.